Below, 30 T cell receptor beta chains from the same sample are listed, as sequenced in a study of cytomegalovirus exposure and HLA in healthy donors. With 60 Vbeta and 13 Jbeta primers, the PCR was carried out. The repertoire was sequenced with immunoSEQ multiplex PCR; TCRdb's copy has only in-frame clones and lacks some. The sample comprises roughly 140,000 clones, roughly 70% of which are singletons, and about 1.8% rests with the top ten. The sequenced sample was PBMCs. These receptors were taken from a middle-aged woman in good health and CMV-seronegative.

This chain joins TRBV5-6 and TRBJ1-2; 7 nucleotides match TRBD1. Germline V lookup: CDR1 SGHDT, CDR2 YYEEEE. The CDR3 runs 15 residues. V shed 4 bases and J 4 bases; nucleotides not matched to a gene: 10. DNA of the CDR3: TGTGCCAGCAGCAAGAGACAGGGTGGGAGCTATGGCTACACCTTC. It encodes CASSKRQGGSYGYTF.

The chain recombines TRBV20-1 with TRBJ1-3; no definite D call. V lost 6 bases to trimming and J lost 8 bases, with 8 bases between them. Germline CDR1 reads DFQATT; CDR2 reads SNEGSKA (reference sequence). CDR3 size: 10 residues. CDR3 coding DNA: TGCAGTGCAGAGGCGGACACCATATATTTT. It yields the protein CSAEADTIYF.

This clone was detected only once. The rearrangement joins TRBV2 to TRBJ2-7; D call uncertain. Trimming shortened V by 2 bases and J by 3 bases, and 23 bases separated the two germline ends. The CDR3 sequence is 18 residues long. Per the germline V gene, CDR1 is SNHLY and CDR2 is FYNNEI. This CDR3 reads CASSELQSHPDGYYEQYF. The CDR3 nucleotides read TGTGCCAGCAGTGAACTACAGTCCCACCCCGATGGGTACTACGAGCAGTACTTC.

The chain uses TRBV19 and TRBJ2-4; a weak D match, TRBD1 (6 bases). CDR3 length equals 14 residues. Germline V gene sequence: CDR1 LNHDA, CDR2 SQIVND (reference sequence). V was clipped by 5 bases and J by 6 bases, with 14 bases between them. In nucleotides, the CDR3 is TGTGCCAGTAGTGCCCAGGGGCGAAGAAACATTCAGTACTTC. Amino acids: CASSAQGRRNIQYF.

The rearrangement links TRBV6-4 to TRBJ2-3, with 9 bases aligning to TRBD2. V shed 0 bases, J shed 4 bases, and the junction held 8 bases outside the gene matches. This CDR3 is built from 17 residues. Germline loops: CDR1 MRHNA, CDR2 SNTAGT. The chain's CDR3 is CASSDSSPRGGADTQYF. The CDR3 DNA sequence: TGTGCCAGCAGTGACTCGTCGCCGCGGGGGGGGGCAGATACGCAGTATTTT.

The chain joins TRBV28 to TRBJ2-3, with D perhaps matching TRBD1 (6 bases). The CDR3 is 14 amino acids. Germline CDR1 is MDHEN and CDR2 is SYDVKM. The ends were cut back, 7 bases at V and 5 bases at J, with 16 bases in the middle. For the CDR3, the DNA is TGTGCCAGCAAACAGGGCAGGGTGGAAGATACGCAGTATTTT. Translating it yields CASKQGRVEDTQYF.

The gene calls are TRBV19 and TRBJ2-1, with unresolved D. Trimming took 0 bases from V and 0 from J, leaving 9 bases between them. The CDR3 covers 16 residues. From germline, CDR1 is LNHDA and CDR2 SQIVND (reference sequence). The CDR3 coding sequence is TGTGCCAGTAGTATAGAGGTTTTCAGCTCCTACAATGAGCAGTTCTTC. It encodes CASSIEVFSSYNEQFF.

The J gene is TRBJ2-1, the V gene TRBV4-2; 8 positions match TRBD2. V gave up 2 bases and J gave up 5 bases; unmatched junction bases: 11. The CDR3 consists of 17 residues. From germline, CDR1 is LGHNA and CDR2 YNFKEQ. The CDR3 sequence is CASSQRTTSGRDNEQFF. CDR3 sequence (DNA): TGTGCCAGCAGCCAACGGACTACTAGCGGTAGAGACAATGAGCAGTTCTTC.

This chain uses TRBV11-3 with TRBJ2-2; TRBD1 matches at 8 bases. This CDR3 is built from 16 residues. Germline trimming cut 1 base from V and 5 bases from J; bases unmatched to any gene: 6. Germline CDR1 and CDR2: SGHNT and YENEEA. The CDR3 DNA reads as TGTGCCAGCAGCTTAGGACCAACAGGGGGGACCGGGGAGCTGTTTTTT. Protein product: CASSLGPTGGTGELFF.

The chain employs TRBV5-5 and TRBJ1-6; D not certain. The CDR3 is made up of 15 amino acids. Trimming stripped 4 bases from V and 2 bases from J, with 10 bases between. From germline, CDR1 is SGHKS and CDR2 YYEKEE (reference sequence). CDR3 in amino acids: CASSLADTYNSPLHF. CDR3 DNA sequence: TGTGCCAGCAGCCTAGCTGACACCTATAATTCACCCCTCCACTTT.

The rearrangement links TRBV29-1 to TRBJ2-5, with 7 nucleotides matching TRBD2. Per the germline V gene, CDR1 is SQVTM and CDR2 is ANQGSEA. CDR3 length equals 11 residues. V dropped 5 bases and J dropped 4; count of bases not matched to a gene: 1. CDR3 in amino acids: CSVTSVETQYF. The CDR3 DNA reads TGCAGCGTTACTAGCGTAGAGACCCAGTACTTC.

The chain couples TRBV28 to TRBJ1-6; D is perhaps TRBD1 (5 bases). The CDR3 loop spans 16 amino acids. V lost 3 bases and J lost 9, with 18 bases in between. The germline V gene encodes CDR1 MDHEN and CDR2 SYDVKM. CDR3 in amino acids: CASSLGGVATTSPLHF. CDR3 coding DNA: TGTGCCAGCAGTTTGGGGGGGGTGGCTACAACTTCACCCCTCCACTTT. The entire variable domain, with the rest obtained from reference TRBV28 and TRBJ1-6, is as follows: DVKVTQSSRYLVKRTGEKVFLECVQDMDHENMFWYRQDPGLGLRLIYFSYDVKMKEKGDIPEGYSVSREKKERFSLILESASTNQTSMYLCASSLGGVATTSPLHFGNGTRLTVT.

There are a few counts of this clone. The chain uses TRBV5-8 and TRBJ1-5; TRBD1 aligns across 9 bases. The trim removed 3 bases at V and 6 bases at J, leaving 4 bases unmatched. Germline V gene sequence: CDR1 SGHTS, CDR2 YDEGEE. CDR3 size: 14 residues. This CDR3 reads CASSWGTGSQPQHF. The CDR3 coding sequence is TGTGCCAGCAGCTGGGGGACAGGGAGTCAGCCCCAGCATTTT.

The chain recombines TRBV7-9 with TRBJ1-6; TRBD1 agrees at 7 bases. Trimming at V came to 4 bases and at J to 9 bases, leaving 9 bases not matched to a gene. This CDR3 contains 15 residues. Germline V lookup: CDR1 SEHNR, CDR2 FQNEAQ (reference sequence). CDR3 region: CASSWDKTGPSPLHF. CDR3 bases: TGTGCCAGCAGCTGGGACAAGACAGGGCCTTCACCCCTCCACTTT.

The chain is built from TRBV5-4 and TRBJ2-5, with 7 bases lining up with TRBD1. The CDR3 length is 14 residues. Germline CDR1 is SGHNT and CDR2 is YYREEE (reference sequence). V trimming: 2 bases; J trimming: 4 bases; junction bases outside the gene matches: 5. CDR3 in amino acids: CASSLRGRIETQYF. The CDR3 coding sequence is TGTGCCAGCAGCTTAAGGGGGCGGATAGAGACCCAGTACTTC.

This rearrangement joins TRBV2 to TRBJ2-5; D gene unclear. This CDR3 region has 14 residues. Germline CDR1 is SNHLY and CDR2 is FYNNEI. The V end lost 7 bases, the J end lost 7 bases, and 19 bases lay between the germline ends. The CDR3 bases are TGTGCCAGCATCCCCGATCGCGGCCGAGGGACCCAGTACTTC. This translates into CASIPDRGRGTQYF.

The V call is TRBV30, the J call TRBJ1-5; tentatively, D is TRBD1 (5 bases). V was shortened by 2 bases and J by 4 bases, with 12 bases between the two germline ends. There are 14 residues in the CDR3. The germline V gene encodes CDR1 GTSNPN and CDR2 SVGIG (reference sequence). As DNA, the CDR3 is TGTGCCTGGAGTCTAGACAGCAATAATCAGCCCCAGCATTTT. This translates into CAWSLDSNNQPQHF.

The rearrangement joins TRBV27 to TRBJ2-1; D possibly corresponds to TRBD2 (5 bases). V gave up 0 bases and J gave up 3 bases, with 9 bases separating them. Germline V CDR1 and CDR2: MNHEY, SMNVEV (reference sequence). The CDR3 has 15 residues. The CDR3 loop reads CASSLSSSLYNEQFF. The CDR3 DNA sequence: TGTGCCAGCAGTTTATCGTCTAGCCTCTACAATGAGCAGTTCTTC.

This clone occurred once. The chain carries TRBV5-1 and TRBJ2-5; TRBD2 matches at 8 bases. This CDR3 contains 17 residues. CDR1 and CDR2 (germline): SGHRS, YFSETQ. V lost 1 base to trimming and J lost 5 bases; unmatched junction nucleotides: 13. In DNA form, the CDR3 reads TGCGCCAGCAGCTTGAGGGCGGGGGGCAACGTAAGGGAGACCCAGTACTTC. The encoded protein is CASSLRAGGNVRETQYF.

This chain uses TRBV25-1 with TRBJ1-3; D gene uncertain. Trimming cost V 1 base and J 4 bases, with 8 bases left between them. The CDR3 runs 14 residues. CDR1 is MGHDK and CDR2 is SYGVNS in the germline V gene. CDR3 loop: CASSEFRSGNTIYF. CDR3 nucleotide sequence: TGTGCCAGCAGTGAATTCAGGTCCGGAAACACCATATATTTT.

CDR3 amino acids: CASSPQDKSDTQYF. The DNA for the CDR3 is TGCGCCAGCAGCCCCCAGGACAAGTCAGATACGCAGTATTTT. V and J are TRBV5-1 and TRBJ2-3, with a possible D match to TRBD1 (5 bases). Germline loops: CDR1 SGHRS, CDR2 YFSETQ. V gave up 4 bases and J gave up 4 bases, with 13 bases separating them. CDR3 length: 14 amino acids.

The chain joins TRBV28 to TRBJ1-5, with D perhaps TRBD1 (6 bases). The CDR3 loop spans 12 amino acids. Trimming pared 8 bases from V and 6 bases from J, leaving 11 bases between. Germline CDR1 and CDR2: MDHEN and SYDVKM. CDR3 sequence reads: CASGSGVQPQHF. CDR3 DNA sequence: TGTGCCAGCGGGTCAGGGGTTCAGCCCCAGCATTTT. Using reference TRBV28 and TRBJ1-5 for the parts outside the CDR3, the full variable domain is DVKVTQSSRYLVKRTGEKVFLECVQDMDHENMFWYRQDPGLGLRLIYFSYDVKMKEKGDIPEGYSVSREKKERFSLILESASTNQTSMYLCASGSGVQPQHFGDGTRLSIL.

This chain connects TRBV11-3 to TRBJ2-1; D unresolved. The V end was cut by 1 base, the J end by 5 bases, with 6 bases between. This CDR3 spans 13 amino acids. Germline V gene data show CDR1 as SGHNT and CDR2 as YENEEA. CDR3 region: CASSLVSNNEQFF. The CDR3, as DNA: TGTGCCAGCAGCTTAGTTTCTAACAATGAGCAGTTCTTC.

This chain joins TRBV7-5 and TRBJ1-2; the D call of TRBD1 is as the table states it, not checked on the DNA. TRBV7-5 is designated a pseudogene. This CDR3 is 17 amino acids long. CDR3 coding DNA: TGTGTCAGAAGTTCCATGGAACCGACAGGGATGAACTATGGCTACACCTTC. Translating it yields CVRSSMEPTGMNYGYTF.

There are a few counts of this clone. The chain carries TRBV5-1 and TRBJ2-7; a weak D match, TRBD2 (6 bases). The CDR3 has 14 residues. With 3 bases removed from V and 0 bases from J, the gap between germline ends came to 10 bases. Germline V CDR1 and CDR2: SGHRS, YFSETQ. CDR3 sequence (DNA): TGCGCCAGCAGCTCATCGGACTACTCCTACGAGCAGTACTTC. This sequence encodes CASSSSDYSYEQYF.

This clone was recorded once. The genes are TRBV19 and TRBJ2-7, with D hard to call. The CDR3 covers 14 residues. The V end lost 2 bases, the J end lost 2 bases, and 10 bases lay between the germline ends. Germline CDR1 LNHDA, CDR2 SQIVND (reference sequence). The CDR3 nucleotides are TGTGCCAGTAGTATATTTGGCAGGACCTACGAGCAGTACTTC. Protein: CASSIFGRTYEQYF.

The rearrangement uses TRBV7-8 and TRBJ2-7; 12 bases are shared with TRBD2. This CDR3 spans 17 amino acids. Germline loops: CDR1 SGHVS, CDR2 FQNEAQ. Trimming removed 1 base from V and 6 bases from J; junction bases left unmatched: 10. The DNA of the CDR3 is TGTGCCAGCAGCTTAGGGGTGACTAGCGGGAGAAGGTTCGAGCAGTACTTC. Its protein is CASSLGVTSGRRFEQYF.

The chain has TRBV7-2 and TRBJ2-7, with 13 bases matching TRBD2. Germline CDR1 is SGHTA and CDR2 is FQGNSA. The CDR3 contains 16 residues. With 3 bases clipped from V and 4 bases from J, the junction kept 6 bases outside the gene matches. CDR3 residues: CASSLPTSGRRYEQYF. CDR3 sequence (DNA): TGTGCCAGCAGCTTGCCGACTAGCGGGAGGAGGTACGAGCAGTACTTC.

The chain recombines TRBV7-2 with TRBJ1-1; 8 bases are shared with TRBD1. CDR1 SGHTA and CDR2 FQGNSA come from the germline V gene. The CDR3 runs 13 residues. Trimming removed 5 bases from V and 4 bases from J; junction bases left unmatched: 3. The CDR3 protein is CASSGQGGTEAFF. The CDR3 coding sequence is TGTGCCAGCAGCGGACAGGGAGGCACTGAAGCTTTCTTT.

V and J are TRBV2 and TRBJ1-2, with a tentative D call TRBD1 (6 bases). Trimming stripped 5 bases from V and 5 bases from J, with 18 bases between. The length of the CDR3 is 15 residues. CDR1 is SNHLY, CDR2 FYNNEI, per germline. The CDR3 sequence is CASSPTGGGGYGYTF. CDR3 DNA: TGTGCCAGCAGTCCCACGGGGGGCGGAGGGTATGGCTACACCTTC.